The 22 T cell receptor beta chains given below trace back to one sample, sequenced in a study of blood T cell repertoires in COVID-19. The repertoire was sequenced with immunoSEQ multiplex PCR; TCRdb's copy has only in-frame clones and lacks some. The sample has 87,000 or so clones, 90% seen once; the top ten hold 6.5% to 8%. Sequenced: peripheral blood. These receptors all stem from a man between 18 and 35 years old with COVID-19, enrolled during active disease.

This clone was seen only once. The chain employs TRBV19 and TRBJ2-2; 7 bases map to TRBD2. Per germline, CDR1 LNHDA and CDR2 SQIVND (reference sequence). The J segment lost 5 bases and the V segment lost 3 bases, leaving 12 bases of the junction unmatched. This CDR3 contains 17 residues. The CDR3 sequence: CASSMGSGGFRTGELFF. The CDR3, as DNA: TGTGCCAGTAGTATGGGATCGGGAGGATTTCGGACCGGGGAGCTGTTTTTT.

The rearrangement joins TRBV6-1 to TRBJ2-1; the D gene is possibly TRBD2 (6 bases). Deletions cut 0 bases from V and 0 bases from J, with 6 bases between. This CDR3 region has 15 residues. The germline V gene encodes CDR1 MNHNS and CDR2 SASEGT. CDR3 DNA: TGTGCCAGCAGTGAAGCAGCGGGCTCCTACAATGAGCAGTTCTTC. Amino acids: CASSEAAGSYNEQFF.

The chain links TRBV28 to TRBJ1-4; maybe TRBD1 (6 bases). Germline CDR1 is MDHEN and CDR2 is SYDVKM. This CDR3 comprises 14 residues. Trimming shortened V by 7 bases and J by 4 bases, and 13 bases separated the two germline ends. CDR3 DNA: TGTGCCAGCAAGGACAGCTCAGTTAATGAAAAACTGTTTTTT. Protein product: CASKDSSVNEKLFF.

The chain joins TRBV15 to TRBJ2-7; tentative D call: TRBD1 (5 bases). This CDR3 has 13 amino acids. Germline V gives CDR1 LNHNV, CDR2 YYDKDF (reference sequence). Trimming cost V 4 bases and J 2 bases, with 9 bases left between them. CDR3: CATSIGRAYEQYF. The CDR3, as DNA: TGTGCCACCAGCATAGGCAGGGCCTACGAGCAGTACTTC.

The CDR3 DNA reads as TGTGCCAGCACTAACTTAGACAGGGTTGAAACCGGGGAGCTGTTTTTT. It yields the protein CASTNLDRVETGELFF. The chain has TRBV3-1 (or the pseudogene TRBV3-2) and TRBJ2-2, with 7 bases aligning to TRBD1. The V gene end was trimmed by 7 bases and the J gene end by 5 bases; junction bases not matched to a gene: 13. The V gene's germline CDR1 is LGHDT and CDR2 YNNKEL (reference sequence). The length of the CDR3 is 16 residues.

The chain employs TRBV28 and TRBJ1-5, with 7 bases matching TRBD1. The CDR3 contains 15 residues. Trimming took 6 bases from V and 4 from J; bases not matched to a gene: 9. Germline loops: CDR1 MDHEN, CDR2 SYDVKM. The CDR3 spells CASRPGAGGNQPQHF. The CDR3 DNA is TGTGCCAGCAGGCCCGGGGCAGGGGGGAATCAGCCCCAGCATTTT.

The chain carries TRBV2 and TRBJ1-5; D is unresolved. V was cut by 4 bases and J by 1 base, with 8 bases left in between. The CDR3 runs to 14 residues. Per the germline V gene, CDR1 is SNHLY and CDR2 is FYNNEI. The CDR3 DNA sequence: TGTGCCAGCAGTGTCGAGGCGAGCAATCAGCCCCAGCATTTT. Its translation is CASSVEASNQPQHF.

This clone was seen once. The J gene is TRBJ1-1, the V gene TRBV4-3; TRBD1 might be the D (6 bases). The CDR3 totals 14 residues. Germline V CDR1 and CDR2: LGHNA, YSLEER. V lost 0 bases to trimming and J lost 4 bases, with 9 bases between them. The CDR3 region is CASSQDSRGTEAFF. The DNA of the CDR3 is TGCGCCAGCAGCCAAGATAGCAGGGGCACTGAAGCTTTCTTT.

The CDR3 sequence: CATSSTGTGFEPQHF. The CDR3 nucleotides are TGTGCCACCAGTAGTACCGGGACAGGCTTCGAGCCCCAGCATTTT. V is TRBV24-1 and J is TRBJ1-5; 8 bases are a match to TRBD1. V lost 6 bases and J lost 8; bases outside the gene matches: 11. This CDR3 has 15 amino acids. Looked up from germline, CDR1 is KGHDR and CDR2 is SFDVKD.

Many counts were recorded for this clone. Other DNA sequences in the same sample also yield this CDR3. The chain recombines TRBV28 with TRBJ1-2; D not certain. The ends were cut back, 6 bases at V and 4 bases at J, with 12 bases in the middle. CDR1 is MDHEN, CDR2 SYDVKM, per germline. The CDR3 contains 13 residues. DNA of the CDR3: TGTGCCAGCAGCATAGGCGGGTCCTATGGCTACACCTTC. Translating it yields CASSIGGSYGYTF.

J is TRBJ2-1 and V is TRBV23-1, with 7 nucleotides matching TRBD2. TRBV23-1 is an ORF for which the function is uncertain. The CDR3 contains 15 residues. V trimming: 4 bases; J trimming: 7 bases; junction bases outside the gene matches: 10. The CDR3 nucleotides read TGCGCCAGCAGTCGCTCGAAGACTAGCTCAAATGAGCAGTTCTTC. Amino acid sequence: CASSRSKTSSNEQFF.

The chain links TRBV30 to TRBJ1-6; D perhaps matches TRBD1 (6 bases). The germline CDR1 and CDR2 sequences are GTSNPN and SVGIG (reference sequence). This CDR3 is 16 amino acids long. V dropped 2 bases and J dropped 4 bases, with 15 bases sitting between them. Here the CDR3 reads CAWSPLGQPYNSPLHF. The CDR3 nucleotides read TGTGCCTGGAGTCCCCTCGGACAGCCTTATAATTCACCCCTCCACTTT. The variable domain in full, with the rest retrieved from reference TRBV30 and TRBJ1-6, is SQTIHQWPATLVQPVGSPLSLECTVEGTSNPNLYWYRQAAGRGLQLLFYSVGIGQISSEVPQNLSASRPQDRQFILSSKKLLLSDSGFYLCAWSPLGQPYNSPLHFGNGTRLTVT.

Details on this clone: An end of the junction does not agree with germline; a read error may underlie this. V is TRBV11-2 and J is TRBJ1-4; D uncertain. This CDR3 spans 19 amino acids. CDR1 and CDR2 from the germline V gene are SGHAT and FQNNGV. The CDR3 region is CASSLTGSETFSPDEKLLF. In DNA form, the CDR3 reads TGTGCCAGCAGCTTAACCGGGTCCGAGACCTTTTCTCCCGATGAAAAACTGCTTTTT.

CDR3 sequence: CASSFRRRESYEQYF. As DNA, the CDR3 is TGTGCCAGCAGTTTCCGGCGACGGGAGAGCTACGAGCAGTACTTC. The V and J genes are TRBV27 and TRBJ2-7, with D possibly matching TRBD2 (6 bases). This CDR3 comprises 15 residues. Trimming left V 3 bases short and J 3 bases short, with 15 bases between. Germline V gene sequence: CDR1 MNHEY, CDR2 SMNVEV (reference sequence).

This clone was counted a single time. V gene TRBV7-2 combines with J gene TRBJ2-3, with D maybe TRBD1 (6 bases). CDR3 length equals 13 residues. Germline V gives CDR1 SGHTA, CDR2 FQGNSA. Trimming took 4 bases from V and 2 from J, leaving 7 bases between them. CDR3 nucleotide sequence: TGTGCCAGCAGCTCAGGGGCCACAGATACGCAGTATTTT. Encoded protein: CASSSGATDTQYF.

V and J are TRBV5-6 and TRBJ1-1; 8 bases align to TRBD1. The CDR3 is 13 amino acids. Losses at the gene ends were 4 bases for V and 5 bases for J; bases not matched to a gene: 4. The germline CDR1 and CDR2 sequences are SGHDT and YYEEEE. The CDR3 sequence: CASSLQGDTEAFF. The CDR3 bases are TGTGCCAGCAGCCTACAGGGGGATACTGAAGCTTTCTTT.

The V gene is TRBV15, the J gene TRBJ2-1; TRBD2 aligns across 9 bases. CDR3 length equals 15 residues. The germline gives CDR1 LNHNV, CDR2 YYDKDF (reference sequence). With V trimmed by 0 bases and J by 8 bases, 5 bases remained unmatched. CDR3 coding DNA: TGTGCCACCAGCAGAGACGGGACTAGCACTGATGAGCAGTTCTTC. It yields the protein CATSRDGTSTDEQFF. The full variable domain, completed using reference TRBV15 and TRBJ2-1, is DAMVIQNPRYQVTQFGKPVTLSCSQTLNHNVMYWYQQKSSQAPKLLFHYYDKDFNNEADTPDNFQSRRPNTSFCFLDIRSPGLGDTAMYLCATSRDGTSTDEQFFGPGTRLTVL.

As DNA, the CDR3 is TGTGCCAGCAGCTTTTATCCCTTAAATGAGCAGTTCTTC. This gives the protein CASSFYPLNEQFF. The chain recombines TRBV5-4 with TRBJ2-1, with D unresolved. Trimming removed 2 bases from V and 7 bases from J, with 10 bases in between. The germline V gene encodes CDR1 SGHNT and CDR2 YYREEE (reference sequence). The CDR3 is 13 amino acids. Full variable domain (remainder filled in from reference TRBV5-4 and TRBJ2-1): ETGVTQSPTHLIKTRGQQVTLRCSSQSGHNTVSWYQQALGQGPQFIFQYYREEENGRGNFPPRFSGLQFPNYSSELNVNALELDDSALYLCASSFYPLNEQFFGPGTRLTVL.

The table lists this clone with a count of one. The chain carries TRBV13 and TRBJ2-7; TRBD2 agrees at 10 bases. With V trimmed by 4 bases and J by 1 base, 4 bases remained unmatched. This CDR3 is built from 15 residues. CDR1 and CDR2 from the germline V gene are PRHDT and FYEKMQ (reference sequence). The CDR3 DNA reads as TGTGCCAGCAGCTCCAGCGGGAGGGGTTCCTACGAGCAGTACTTC. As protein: CASSSSGRGSYEQYF.

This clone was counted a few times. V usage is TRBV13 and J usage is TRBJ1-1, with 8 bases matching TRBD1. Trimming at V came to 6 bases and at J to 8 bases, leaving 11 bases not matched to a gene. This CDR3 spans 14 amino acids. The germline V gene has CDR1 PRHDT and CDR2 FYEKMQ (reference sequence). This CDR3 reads CASSVAGTGYEAFF. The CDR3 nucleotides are TGTGCCAGCAGTGTCGCCGGGACAGGCTACGAAGCTTTCTTT.

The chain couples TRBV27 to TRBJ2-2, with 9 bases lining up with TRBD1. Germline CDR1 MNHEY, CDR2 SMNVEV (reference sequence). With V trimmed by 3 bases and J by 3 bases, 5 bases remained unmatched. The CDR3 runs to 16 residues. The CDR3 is CASSFPQGAYTGELFF. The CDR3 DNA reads TGTGCCAGCAGTTTCCCACAGGGGGCGTACACCGGGGAGCTGTTTTTT.

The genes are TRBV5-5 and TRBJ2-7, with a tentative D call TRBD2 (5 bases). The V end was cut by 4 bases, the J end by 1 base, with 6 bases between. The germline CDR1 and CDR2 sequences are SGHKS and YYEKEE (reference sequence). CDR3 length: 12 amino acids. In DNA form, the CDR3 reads TGTGCCAGCAGCCGGGATTCCTACGAGCAGTACTTC. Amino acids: CASSRDSYEQYF.